The T cell receptor (beta chain) under discussion was sequenced for a study of blood T cell repertoires in COVID-19 (TCRdb year 2020). Turning to the overall study: The collaborator samples originated in the United States, Italy and Spain and spanned the acute and convalescent phases of COVID-19. The prospective study material was composed of cDNA or gDNA derived from T cells, B-cell-depleted T cells, or PBMCs. Deeply sampled blood TCRbeta repertoires from subjects exposed to, actively infected with, or recovered from COVID-19 were included in the dataset. The repertoires were made available in a free public database intended to serve as a resource for research on the immune response to SARS-CoV-2. The samples were drawn from the first 160 participants of the ongoing ImmuneRACE study and from about 1,200 subjects provided by 6 global collaborators. A de-identified subject ID, COVID-19 status, age in years and sex were almost always included in the sample metadata. HLA class I and class II types, where available, came from metadata supplied by the sample provider rather than from assay-based typing.

The V end gives up 6 bases and the J end 0 bases, leaving 0 bases in the junction not matched to a gene. From the cysteine up to the phenylalanine, the CDR3 has a length of 14 residues. CDR3 DNA is the only sequence kept; it has 42 bases, read in frame from the first base. CDR1 WSHSY and CDR2 SAAADI are derived from the germline V gene. TCRbeta CDR3 regions were amplified from genomic DNA by means of the immunoSEQ Assay, a bias-controlled multiplex PCR. As for the authors' bioinformatics: Within the assay, amplification of reference gene primers was used to estimate how many nucleated cells each sample contained. To quantify the absolute abundance of each unique TCRbeta CDR3 rearrangement, sequence reads were collapsed and filtered. For each sample, productive Simpson clonality was calculated as the square root of Simpson's diversity index across productive rearrangements. TCRdb obtained this table from immuneACCESS and retained in-frame rearrangements with V and J assigned. These tables miss some clones; where compared with another copy, unresolved V genes account for less than half of the shortfall, and the remainder is unexplained. The V and J calls and clone size come from that table; D and trimming were worked out from the DNA. The sample table holds 90,000 to 100,000 clones, of which around 92% were seen once. 2.5% to 3% of the sample is taken by the ten largest.

General conclusions and limits of the study: The quantity of clinical and demographic metadata differed by source and by participant and was supplied without curation.

One collaborating source in Seattle enrolled patients during active infection and followed them longitudinally through the course of disease. Each collaborating institution followed its own protocols to collect whole blood in K2EDTA tubes. For TCRbeta analysis, collaborators shipped samples in one of three forms: frozen whole blood, isolated PBMCs, or DNA extracted from either of those sample types. Comment on this clone: There is no known antigen for this receptor. No base-level quality is on record; no much larger clone is a single base apart.

The sequence came from a man aged 50 to 59 with COVID-19, enrolled during active disease. Specimen: peripheral blood. In this chain, TRBV10-2 is recombined with TRBJ1-4; 8 of the junction bases match TRBD1. The CDR3 region reads CASRQGATNEKLFF. The DNA sequence is given as TGCGCCAGCAGACAGGGGGCAACTAATGAAAAACTGTTTTTT.